This is a list of T cell receptor beta chains from one sample in a study of cytomegalovirus exposure and HLA in healthy donors. Method: immunoSEQ multiplex PCR; TCRdb's copy keeps in-frame clones and lacks some. Here the sample spans approximately 110,000 clones, around 94% being singletons. Sequenced input: PBMCs. The receptors here all came from a woman between 18 and 29 years old in good health and CMV-seronegative. The CDR3 runs from the conserved cysteine through the conserved F or W. A D gene is named only where the DNA matches it firmly. Not every row has a clone size; where given, it reads once, few, many or a size class.

once | TRBD2 | TRBJ2-7 | TRBV9 | TGTGCCAGCAGCCTAGGGACTAGCGGGTCCTACGAGCAGTACTTC | CASSLGTSGSYEQYF
. | . | TRBJ1-2 | TRBV28 | TGTGCCAGCAGTACCCACCCAGGCCGGGAGGGTTATGGCTACACCTTC | CASSTHPGREGYGYTF
. | . | TRBJ1-1 | TRBV7-9 | TGTGCCAGCAGCTTAGAAGGGGTTATCACTGAAGCTTTCTTT | CASSLEGVITEAFF
. | . | TRBJ1-5 | TRBV2 | TGTGCCAGTTCACAGGGAAACGGTCAGCCCCAGCATTTT | CASSQGNGQPQHF
few | . | TRBJ2-3 | TRBV11-2 | TGTGCCAGCAGCCGCAGGGCGGATACGCAGTATTTT | CASSRRADTQYF
. | TRBD2 | TRBJ2-1 | TRBV30 | TGTGCCTGGAGTCTCCTAGCGGGACGGAATGAGCAGTTCTTC | CAWSLLAGRNEQFF
. | . | TRBJ1-3 | TRBV5-6 | TGTGCCAGCAGCATTCTAGACACCATATATTTT | CASSILDTIYF
. | TRBD1 | TRBJ1-2 | TRBV5-1 | TGCGCCAGCAGACAACCCGGGACAGGGGAGAACTATGGCTACACCTTC | CASRQPGTGENYGYTF
. | TRBD2 | TRBJ2-1 | TRBV5-1 | TGCGCCAGCAGCTTTTGGATCGCGGGAGGGACGTACAATGAGCAGTTCTTC | CASSFWIAGGTYNEQFF
. | TRBD1 | TRBJ1-1 | TRBV6-1 | TGTGCCAGCAGTGTGCTGGACAGGGAGAATGAAGCTTTCTTT | CASSVLDRENEAFF
. | TRBD1 | TRBJ2-1 | TRBV2 | TGTGCCAGCAGTGTTCCCCTTGGACAGGGGGCTTGGAAGCGACAGTTCTTC | CASSVPLGQGAWKRQFF
. | . | TRBJ2-5 | TRBV6-5 | TGTGCCAGCAGTTACTCAGGAGGGGAGACCCAGTACTTC | CASSYSGGETQYF
. | . | TRBJ2-7 | TRBV11-2 | TGTGCCAGCAGCTTGGGTCAGGGATTTTTCTCCTACGAGCAGTACTTC | CASSLGQGFFSYEQYF
. | TRBD1 | TRBJ1-6 | TRBV13 | TGTGCCAGCAGCCCGACCCGGACAGGTTCGCGGTCACCCCTCCACTTT | CASSPTRTGSRSPLHF
. | TRBD2 | TRBJ2-3 | TRBV10-1 | TGCGCCAGCAGTGACCCGACAACTACAGCGGGGAGGAATACGCAGTATTTT | CASSDPTTTAGRNTQYF
. | . | TRBJ1-4 | TRBV11-2 | TGTGCCAGCAGCCCCGAGGGGTGGCGGGGAGAAAAACTGTTTTTT | CASSPEGWRGEKLFF
. | . | TRBJ2-5 | TRBV7-8 | TGTGCCAACCCCCTCGGAGGTCAAGAGACCCAGTACTTC | CANPLGGQETQYF
. | . | TRBJ1-3 | TRBV7-9 | TGTGCCAGCAGCCTCACAGGATCTGGAAACACCATATATTTT | CASSLTGSGNTIYF